This is a list of T cell receptor beta chains from one sample in a study of blood T cell repertoires in COVID-19. Sequencing was performed with immunoSEQ multiplex PCR; in TCRdb, only in-frame clones are kept and a portion is missing. This table has 100,000 or so clones, roughly 86% appearing once. The material sequenced was peripheral blood. These receptor sequences come from an older woman with acute or convalescent COVID-19. The CDR3 runs from the conserved cysteine through the conserved F or W. The D gene is left open where the match is weak. The size entry is marked missing in some rows and otherwise reads once, few, many or a size class.

J gene	clone size	D gene	V gene	CDR3 protein	CDR3 DNA
TRBJ1-2	-	-	TRBV27	CASSLRLGLWLGYTF	TGTGCCAGCAGTTTAAGGTTGGGCCTCTGGCTGGGCTACACCTTC
TRBJ2-1	-	TRBD2	TRBV3-1/TRBV3-2	CASSQQGTSGREQFF	TGTGCCAGCAGCCAACAAGGGACTAGCGGGAGGGAGCAGTTCTTC
TRBJ2-3	-	TRBD1	TRBV5-4	CASTVDRAITDTQYF	TGTGCCAGCACCGTAGACAGGGCTATCACAGATACGCAGTATTTT
TRBJ2-7	-	-	TRBV19	CTSMNIGSSYEQYF	TGTACCAGTATGAATATCGGGTCCTCCTACGAGCAGTACTTC
TRBJ2-1	-	-	TRBV9	CASSSRRGNEQFF	TGTGCCAGCAGCTCTCGTAGGGGGAATGAGCAGTTCTTC
TRBJ2-2	few	-	TRBV11-3	CASSLDTWEATLNTGELFF	TGTGCCAGCAGCTTAGATACGTGGGAGGCCACCCTGAACACCGGGGAGCTGTTTTTT
TRBJ2-1	-	TRBD1	TRBV14	CASSQAGDRGRFF	TGTGCCAGCAGCCAAGCTGGGGACAGGGGCCGGTTCTTC
TRBJ2-1	-	-	TRBV6-1	CASSDRDNEQFF	TGTGCCAGCAGTGACCGGGACAATGAGCAGTTCTTC
TRBJ1-5	-	TRBD1	TRBV7-6	CASSLLSSGTGVPQPQHF	TGTGCCAGCAGCTTACTTTCTAGTGGGACAGGGGTCCCTCAGCCCCAGCATTTT
TRBJ2-2	-	TRBD1	TRBV3-1/TRBV3-2	CASSAQGAGTGELFF	TGTGCCAGCAGCGCACAGGGGGCTGGCACCGGGGAGCTGTTTTTT
TRBJ1-1	-	-	TRBV7-9	CASSLVQNTEAFF	TGTGCCAGCAGCTTAGTCCAGAACACTGAAGCTTTCTTT
TRBJ1-3	-	-	TRBV28	CASSLGPLGNTIYF	TGTGCCAGCAGTTTAGGGCCTCTTGGAAACACCATATATTTT
TRBJ1-1	-	-	TRBV19	CASSAPETANTEAFF	TGTGCCAGTAGCGCCCCCGAGACAGCGAACACTGAAGCTTTCTTT
TRBJ1-1	-	-	TRBV12-3/TRBV12-4	CASSLPGTEAFF	TGTGCCAGCAGTTTACCCGGGACTGAAGCTTTCTTT
TRBJ2-7	-	TRBD2	TRBV5-4	CASSAGPLSGNSSYEQYF	TGTGCCAGCAGCGCGGGGCCCCTTAGCGGGAACAGCTCCTACGAGCAGTACTTC
TRBJ2-1	-	-	TRBV19	CASSIGTGNPSYNEQFF	TGTGCCAGTAGTATTGGCACAGGGAATCCCTCCTACAATGAGCAGTTCTTC
TRBJ2-3	-	TRBD1	TRBV3-1/TRBV3-2	CASSQVRTGGADTQYF	TGTGCCAGCAGCCAAGTGCGGACAGGGGGCGCAGATACGCAGTATTTT
TRBJ2-2	-	-	TRBV11-3	CASRPKGMNTGELFF	TGTGCCAGCAGGCCGAAGGGGATGAACACCGGGGAGCTGTTTTTT
TRBJ2-5	-	TRBD1	TRBV14	CASSPGQGWKETQYF	TGTGCCAGCAGTCCGGGACAGGGGTGGAAAGAGACCCAGTACTTC
TRBJ2-3	once	TRBD1	TRBV28	CASSLLGTEGDTQYF	TGTGCCAGCAGTTTACTGGGGACAGAAGGGGATACGCAGTATTTT
TRBJ2-1	once	TRBD2	TRBV7-9	CASSRGLAGHNEQFF	TGTGCCAGCAGCCGCGGACTAGCGGGTCACAATGAGCAGTTCTTC
TRBJ1-2	-	TRBD1	TRBV7-8	CASSTGGTNYGYTF	TGTGCCAGCAGCACAGGGGGTACTAACTATGGCTACACCTTC
TRBJ1-1	-	-	TRBV27	CASSLSRPGNTEAFF	TGTGCCAGCAGTTTATCAAGACCGGGTAACACTGAAGCTTTCTTT
TRBJ2-7	-	TRBD2	TRBV12-3/TRBV12-4	CASSGTRYEQYF	TGTGCCAGCAGCGGGACTAGGTACGAGCAGTACTTC
TRBJ1-5	-	-	TRBV27	CASSLDGYSNQPQHF	TGTGCCAGCAGTCTCGACGGGTATAGCAATCAGCCCCAGCATTTT
TRBJ1-4	-	-	TRBV28	CASSFQGLGSTNEKLFF	TGTGCCAGCAGTTTTCAGGGCCTGGGCTCAACTAATGAAAAACTGTTTTTT
TRBJ2-7	-	TRBD2	TRBV11-1	CASSSRTSGTRGEQYF	TGTGCCAGCAGCTCCCGGACTAGCGGGACCAGGGGGGAGCAGTACTTC
TRBJ1-2	-	-	TRBV10-3	CAISESRESNYGYTF	TGTGCCATCAGTGAGTCGAGGGAAAGTAACTATGGCTACACCTTC
TRBJ1-4	-	-	TRBV19	CASSISSLRPNEKLFF	TGTGCCAGTAGTATATCATCTCTACGCCCGAATGAAAAACTGTTTTTT
TRBJ2-1	-	-	TRBV12-3/TRBV12-4	CASSSAPYNEQFF	TGTGCCAGTTCTAGCGCGCCCTACAATGAGCAGTTCTTC
TRBJ2-3	-	TRBD2	TRBV19	CASSSSGTSGLDTQYF	TGTGCCAGTAGTTCCTCCGGGACTAGCGGCCTTGATACGCAGTATTTT
TRBJ2-3	-	TRBD2	TRBV5-1	CASTRGGNTDTQYF	TGCGCCAGCACCCGGGGAGGGAACACAGATACGCAGTATTTT
TRBJ2-1	-	TRBD1	TRBV9	CASSVAQGDEQFF	TGTGCCAGCAGCGTAGCTCAGGGGGATGAGCAGTTCTTC
TRBJ2-3	-	-	TRBV7-8	CASSPVGAGTDTQYF	TGTGCCAGCAGCCCCGTAGGTGCAGGGACAGATACGCAGTATTTT
TRBJ1-2	-	-	TRBV21-1	CASSERGQSQRGGKSNYGYTF	TGTGCCAGCAGCGAAAGGGGCCAATCCCAAAGGGGCGGAAAGTCTAACTATGGCTACACCTTC
TRBJ1-4	-	TRBD1	TRBV19	CASSIGRGRGEKLFF	TGTGCCAGTAGTATAGGAAGGGGGCGAGGGGAAAAACTGTTTTTT
TRBJ1-1	-	-	TRBV6-5	CASSYSTLNTEAFF	TGTGCCAGCAGTTACTCGACACTGAACACTGAAGCTTTCTTT
TRBJ2-1	-	TRBD2	TRBV20-1	CSASSGRNEPYNEQFF	TGCAGTGCTAGTAGCGGGAGGAACGAACCCTACAATGAGCAGTTCTTC
TRBJ2-2	few	TRBD2	TRBV11-3	CASSRSGYTGELFF	TGTGCCAGCAGCCGTAGCGGGTATACCGGGGAGCTGTTTTTT
TRBJ2-7	-	TRBD2	TRBV5-1	CASSPGTSFYEQYF	TGCGCCAGCAGCCCCGGGACTAGCTTCTACGAGCAGTACTTC
TRBJ2-1	-	-	TRBV11-3	CASSLGGVNEQFF	TGTGCCAGCAGCTTGGGGGGAGTGAATGAGCAGTTCTTC
TRBJ1-5	-	-	TRBV7-9	CASSLGQGDSNQPQHF	TGTGCCAGCAGCTTAGGGCAAGGGGATAGCAATCAGCCCCAGCATTTT